The 18 T cell receptor beta chains in this list originate from one sample, sequenced in a study of blood T cell repertoires in COVID-19. Assay used: immunoSEQ multiplex PCR; TCRdb lists only in-frame clones, some missing. The sample shows 50,000 to 75,000 clones, around nine tenths of them seen only once. The specimen sequenced was peripheral blood. The receptors come from a man aged 55 to 70 with acute or convalescent COVID-19.

The chain has TRBV3-1 (or the pseudogene TRBV3-2) and TRBJ1-3, with 7 bases matching TRBD1. The CDR3 loop spans 18 amino acids. The junction had 15 bases not matched to a gene; V was cut back by 5 bases and J by 2 bases. Germline assignment: CDR1 LGHDT and CDR2 YNNKEL (reference sequence). CDR3 loop: CASSDVFRQGKAGNTIYF. The CDR3 bases are TGTGCCAGCAGCGACGTTTTTCGACAGGGTAAAGCTGGAAACACCATATATTTT.

The chain combines TRBV4-1 with TRBJ1-1, with D possibly being TRBD1 (5 bases). Per germline, CDR1 MGHRA and CDR2 YSYEKL. V lost 4 bases and J lost 6, with 18 bases in between. The CDR3 covers 15 residues. The CDR3 DNA reads as TGCGCCAGCAGCCCCCCGTCTGTCCGGGGGGCTGAAGCTTTCTTT. It translates to CASSPPSVRGAEAFF.

In nucleotides, the CDR3 is TGTGCCAGCAGCCCTACTCAGGGGGGATGGGACGAAAAACTGTTTTTT. This encodes CASSPTQGGWDEKLFF. This sequence joins TRBV6-2 or TRBV6-3 and TRBJ1-4; 7 positions agree with TRBD1. Germline assignment: CDR1 MNHEY and CDR2 SVGEGT. CDR3 length: 16 residues. V gave up 6 bases and J gave up 8 bases; unmatched junction bases: 15.

The J gene is TRBJ2-3, the V gene TRBV11-2; the match to TRBD1 covers 7 bases. CDR3 length equals 16 residues. V lost 4 bases and J lost 0; bases outside the gene matches: 7. CDR1 is SGHAT, CDR2 FQNNGV, per germline. For the CDR3, the DNA is TGTGCCAGCAGCTCACAGGGGTTCTCTAGCACAGATACGCAGTATTTT. Its protein product is CASSSQGFSSTDTQYF.

The V call is TRBV9, the J call TRBJ1-2; D remains ambiguous. Trimming removed 6 bases at V and 0 bases at J, with 12 bases between. CDR3 size: 14 residues. Germline V gene sequence: CDR1 SGDLS, CDR2 YYNGEE. DNA for the CDR3: TGTGCCAGCAAAGGAGGCCGCTCTAACTATGGCTACACCTTC. Its protein product is CASKGGRSNYGYTF.

The V gene is TRBV4-1, the J gene TRBJ2-6; possible D gene TRBD2, 5 bases. CDR1 is MGHRA and CDR2 is YSYEKL in the germline V gene. The CDR3 is 17 amino acids. Trimming cost V 0 bases and J 0 bases, with 9 bases left between them. The CDR3 DNA reads as TGCGCCAGCAGCCAAGATACCGGGATCTCTGGGGCCAACGTCCTGACTTTC. This codes for CASSQDTGISGANVLTF.

V usage is TRBV7-8 and J usage is TRBJ1-4; 8 positions agree with TRBD1. The germline CDR1 and CDR2 sequences are SGHVS and FQNEAQ. V dropped 4 bases and J dropped 3; count of bases not matched to a gene: 7. The CDR3 runs to 16 residues. CDR3 sequence (DNA): TGTGCCAGCAGCTCGGACAGGGCCAGAGCTAATGAAAAACTGTTTTTT. Its protein product is CASSSDRARANEKLFF. The complete variable domain, with remaining parts taken from reference TRBV7-8 and TRBJ1-4, reads GAGVSQSPRYKVAKRGQDVALRCDPISGHVSLFWYQQALGQGPEFLTYFQNEAQLDKSGLPSDRFFAERPEGSVSTLKIQRTQQEDSAVYLCASSSDRARANEKLFFGSGTQLSVL.

This chain connects TRBV6-5 to TRBJ1-2, with a possible D match to TRBD1 (5 bases). V was pared by 7 bases and J by 8 bases, with 17 bases between. This CDR3 comprises 13 residues. Germline-derived CDR1 and CDR2 are MNHEY and SVGAGI. CDR3 DNA sequence: TGTGCCAGCATTGCCGGGACGCGGGGGGGCTACACCTTC. It translates to CASIAGTRGGYTF.

V and J are TRBV6-5 and TRBJ2-7; 8 positions match TRBD2. The V gene's germline CDR1 is MNHEY and CDR2 SVGAGI. V lost 2 bases and J lost 1; bases outside the gene matches: 4. The CDR3 length is 15 residues. The chain's CDR3 is CASSYSGGGSYEQYF. The CDR3 DNA sequence: TGTGCCAGCAGTTACAGTGGCGGGGGGTCCTACGAGCAGTACTTC.

CDR3 bases: TGTGCCAGCAGCCTTGGACAGGGCAGCACAGATACGCAGTATTTT. Protein product: CASSLGQGSTDTQYF. This chain joins TRBV3-1 (or the pseudogene TRBV3-2) and TRBJ2-3, with 8 positions matching TRBD1. With 4 bases clipped from V and 0 bases from J, the junction kept 3 bases outside the gene matches. The CDR3 consists of 15 residues. The germline gives CDR1 LGHDT, CDR2 YNNKEL (reference sequence).

The chain links TRBV29-1 to TRBJ2-2, with D possibly being TRBD1 (6 bases). The CDR3 has 13 residues. The V end lost 6 bases, the J end lost 8 bases, and 16 bases lay between the germline ends. The V gene's germline CDR1 is SQVTM and CDR2 ANQGSEA. The CDR3 loop is CSVVRDTWGELFF. CDR3 nucleotide sequence: TGCAGCGTCGTTCGGGACACTTGGGGGGAGCTGTTTTTT.

This chain links TRBV24-1 with TRBJ2-2, with a tentative D call TRBD2 (6 bases). The V gene lost 5 bases and the J gene lost 4 bases, with 7 bases spanning the gap. CDR3 length: 13 amino acids. Germline-derived CDR1 and CDR2 are KGHDR and SFDVKD. For the CDR3, the DNA is TGTGCCACCAGTGGGGAGGTCACCGGGGAGCTGTTTTTT. It specifies CATSGEVTGELFF.

The chain employs TRBV10-3 and TRBJ2-2, with TRBD2 matching over 7 bases. V was pared by 0 bases and J by 4 bases, with 5 bases of the junction left unmatched. Germline V lookup: CDR1 ENHRY, CDR2 SYGVKD. The CDR3 extends over 16 amino acids. The CDR3 sequence is CAISESTGGGTGELFF. CDR3 DNA sequence: TGTGCCATCAGTGAGTCGACGGGGGGTGGCACCGGGGAGCTGTTTTTT.

The chain links TRBV4-1 to TRBJ1-4, with TRBD1 as a possible D gene (6 bases). CDR1 and CDR2 from the germline V gene are MGHRA and YSYEKL. The CDR3 covers 14 residues. V lost 5 bases to trimming and J lost 4 bases, with 11 bases between them. The CDR3 DNA follows: TGCGCCAGCAGCAGACAGGTCGATAATGAAAAACTGTTTTTT. This sequence encodes CASSRQVDNEKLFF.

V is TRBV9 and J is TRBJ2-7, with TRBD1 identical over 9 bases. V gave up 3 bases and J gave up 5 bases; unmatched junction bases: 3. Germline V CDR1 and CDR2: SGDLS, YYNGEE. The CDR3 runs 13 residues. The DNA for the CDR3 is TGTGCCAGCAGCGACCGGACAGGGGACGAGCAGTACTTC. This translates into CASSDRTGDEQYF.

The rearrangement links TRBV19 to TRBJ2-2; 12 bases agree with TRBD2. The CDR3 is 14 amino acids. CDR1 is LNHDA and CDR2 is SQIVND in the germline V gene (reference sequence). Trimming removed 7 bases from V and 5 bases from J; junction bases left unmatched: 2. The CDR3 DNA reads TGTGCCAGTAACGGACTAGCGGGGACCGGGGAGCTGTTTTTT. Its protein product is CASNGLAGTGELFF.

The chain employs TRBV27 and TRBJ2-7; 7 nucleotides match TRBD1. The J segment lost 4 bases and the V segment lost 3 bases, leaving 6 bases of the junction unmatched. This CDR3 comprises 14 residues. The germline V gene encodes CDR1 MNHEY and CDR2 SMNVEV (reference sequence). DNA for the CDR3: TGTGCCAGCAGTTTGTTCGGACAGGCGTACGAGCAGTACTTC. It translates to CASSLFGQAYEQYF.

The chain combines TRBV6-5 with TRBJ2-3, with D possibly TRBD1 on 6 matching bases. The length of the CDR3 is 15 residues. Germline values: CDR1 MNHEY, CDR2 SVGAGI. V was trimmed by 5 bases and J by 5 bases, leaving 17 bases between them. The CDR3 nucleotides are TGTGCCAGCAGTCCTCGGGACAAGCCGGGAGATACGCAGTATTTT. It translates to CASSPRDKPGDTQYF.